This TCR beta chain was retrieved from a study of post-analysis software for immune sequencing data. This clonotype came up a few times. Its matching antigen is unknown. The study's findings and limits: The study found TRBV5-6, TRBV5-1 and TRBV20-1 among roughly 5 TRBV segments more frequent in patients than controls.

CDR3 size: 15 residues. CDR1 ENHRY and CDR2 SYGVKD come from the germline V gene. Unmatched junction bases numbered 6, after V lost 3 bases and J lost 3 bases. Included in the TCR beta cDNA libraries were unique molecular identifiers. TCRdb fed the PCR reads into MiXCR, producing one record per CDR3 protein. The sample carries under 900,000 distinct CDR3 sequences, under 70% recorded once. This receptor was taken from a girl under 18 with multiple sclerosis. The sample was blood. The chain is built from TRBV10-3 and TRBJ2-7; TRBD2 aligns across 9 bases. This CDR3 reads CAISDPTSGFYEQYF. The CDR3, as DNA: TGTGCCATCAGTGATCCGACTAGCGGCTTCTACGAGCAGTACTTC.